The clone carrying this T cell receptor (beta chain) showed up many times. The antigen is undetermined. Compared with germline, one end of the junction differs, possibly owing to a read error. The data were taken from a study of T-cell reconstitution after alpha-beta-depleted transplantation in children. Broader study findings: Reported findings indicate that, about two months after transplant, alpha-beta T cells came from several hundred expanded clones, which were derived from non-depleted graft cells. T cells produced anew were the main source of T-cell counts and diversity one year after transplant. Certain patients had high TCRbeta diversity at day 60, and it came from recipient T cells and thymic progenitors that survived.

The CDR3 runs 14 residues. Germline V gene data show CDR1 as SGHRS and CDR2 as YFSETQ. Using unique molecular identifiers, the investigators prepared the TCRbeta library. TCRdb used MiXCR to reprocess the PCR reads, holding one entry per CDR3 protein. The sample records about 900,000 distinct CDR3 sequences, roughly 31% being singletons. The clonotype comes from a boy less than two years old who had a stem cell transplant for SCID, so the T cells may come from the graft donor. The sample here was PBMCs, mostly from graft donor cells, taken 360 days after TCRalphabeta/CD19-depleted stem cell transplant. The chain has TRBV5-1 and TRBJ2-7; a possible D gene is TRBD1 (6 bases). CDR3 region: CASSLGGQTYEQYF. DNA of the CDR3: TGTGCCAGCAGTTTAGGGGGACAAACCTACGAGCAGTACTTC. Combining the CDR3 with reference TRBV5-1 and TRBJ2-7 gives the whole variable domain KAGVTQTPRYLIKTRGQQVTLSCSPISGHRSVSWYQQTPGQGLQFLFEYFSETQRNKGNFPGRFSGRQFSNSRSEMNVSTLELGDSALYLCASSLGGQTYEQYFGPGTRLTVT.